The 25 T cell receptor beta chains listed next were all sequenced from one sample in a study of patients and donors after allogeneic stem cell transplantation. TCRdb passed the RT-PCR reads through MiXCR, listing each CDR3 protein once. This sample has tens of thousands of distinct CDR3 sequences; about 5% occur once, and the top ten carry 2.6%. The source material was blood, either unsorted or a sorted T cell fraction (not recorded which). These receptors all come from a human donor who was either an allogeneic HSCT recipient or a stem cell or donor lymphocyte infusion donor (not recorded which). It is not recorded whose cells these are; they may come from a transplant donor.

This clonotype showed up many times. CDR3 sequence: CAWSVGGALIEQYF. The CDR3 DNA is TGTGCCTGGAGTGTAGGAGGGGCTTTGATCGAGCAGTACTTC. The chain links TRBV30 to TRBJ2-7; a possible D gene is TRBD2 (6 bases). The germline V and J ends were trimmed by 0 bases and 6 bases, with 15 bases remaining between them. CDR3 length equals 14 residues. The germline CDR1 and CDR2 sequences are GTSNPN and SVGIG (reference sequence).

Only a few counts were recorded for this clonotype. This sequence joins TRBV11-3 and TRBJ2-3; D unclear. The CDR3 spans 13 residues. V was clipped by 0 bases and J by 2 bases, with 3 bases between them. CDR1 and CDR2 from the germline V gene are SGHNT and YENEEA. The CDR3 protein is CASSLEPTDTQYF. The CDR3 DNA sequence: TGTGCCAGCAGCTTAGAGCCCACAGATACGCAGTATTTT.

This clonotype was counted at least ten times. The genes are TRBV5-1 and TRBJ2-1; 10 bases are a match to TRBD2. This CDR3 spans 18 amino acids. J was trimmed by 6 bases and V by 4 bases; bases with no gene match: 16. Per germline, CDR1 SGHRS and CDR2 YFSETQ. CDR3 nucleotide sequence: TGCGCCAGCAGCGGGTGGCTAGCGGGAGAAGGGTCGGTCAATGAGCAGTTCTTC. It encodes CASSGWLAGEGSVNEQFF.

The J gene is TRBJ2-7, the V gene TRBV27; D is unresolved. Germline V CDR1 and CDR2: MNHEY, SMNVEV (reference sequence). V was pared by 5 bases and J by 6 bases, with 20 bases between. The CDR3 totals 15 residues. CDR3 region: CASSPDVQGNREQYF. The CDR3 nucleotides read TGTGCCAGCAGTCCGGACGTACAAGGTAATCGCGAGCAGTACTTC.

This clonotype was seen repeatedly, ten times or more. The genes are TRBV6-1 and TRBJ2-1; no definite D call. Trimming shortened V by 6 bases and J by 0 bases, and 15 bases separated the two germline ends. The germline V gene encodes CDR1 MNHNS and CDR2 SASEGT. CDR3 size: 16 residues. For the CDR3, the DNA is TGTGCCAGCAGCCATCATGGCGGAAGCTCCTACAATGAGCAGTTCTTC. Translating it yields CASSHHGGSSYNEQFF.

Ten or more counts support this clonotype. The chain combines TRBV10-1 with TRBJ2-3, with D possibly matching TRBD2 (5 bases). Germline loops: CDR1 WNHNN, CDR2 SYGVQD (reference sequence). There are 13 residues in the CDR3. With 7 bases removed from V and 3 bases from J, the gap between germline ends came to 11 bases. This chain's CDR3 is CASNKLGTDTQYF. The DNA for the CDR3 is TGCGCCAGCAACAAACTAGGAACAGATACGCAGTATTTT.

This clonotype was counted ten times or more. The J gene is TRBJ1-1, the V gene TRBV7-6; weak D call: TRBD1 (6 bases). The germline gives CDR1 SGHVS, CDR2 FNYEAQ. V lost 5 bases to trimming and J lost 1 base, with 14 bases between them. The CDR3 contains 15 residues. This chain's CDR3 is CASSVRGGSNTEAFF. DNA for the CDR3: TGTGCCAGCAGCGTTAGGGGGGGTTCGAACACTGAAGCTTTCTTT.

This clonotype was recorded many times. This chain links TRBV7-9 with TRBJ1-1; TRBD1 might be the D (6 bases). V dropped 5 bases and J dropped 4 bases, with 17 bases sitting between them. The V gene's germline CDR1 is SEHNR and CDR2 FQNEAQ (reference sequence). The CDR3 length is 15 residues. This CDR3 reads CASSPPQGHSTEAFF. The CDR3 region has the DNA TGTGCCAGCAGCCCCCCTCAGGGGCATAGCACTGAAGCTTTCTTT.

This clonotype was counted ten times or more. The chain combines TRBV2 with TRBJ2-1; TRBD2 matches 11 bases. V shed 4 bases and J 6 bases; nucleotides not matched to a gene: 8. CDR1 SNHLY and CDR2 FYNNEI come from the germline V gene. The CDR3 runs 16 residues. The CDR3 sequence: CASSGPTSGVGNEQFF. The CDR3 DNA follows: TGTGCCAGCAGTGGACCGACTAGCGGGGTGGGCAATGAGCAGTTCTTC. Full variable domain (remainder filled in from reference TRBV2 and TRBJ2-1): EPEVTQTPSHQVTQMGQEVILRCVPISNHLYFYWYRQILGQKVEFLVSFYNNEISEKSEIFDDQFSVERPDGSNFTLKIRSTKLEDSAMYFCASSGPTSGVGNEQFFGPGTRLTVL.

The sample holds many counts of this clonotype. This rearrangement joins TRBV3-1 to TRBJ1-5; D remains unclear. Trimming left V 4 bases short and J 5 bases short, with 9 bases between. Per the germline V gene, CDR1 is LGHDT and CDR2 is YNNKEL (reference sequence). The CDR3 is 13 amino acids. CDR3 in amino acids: CASSPMGDQPQHF. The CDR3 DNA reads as TGTGCCAGCAGCCCAATGGGAGATCAGCCCCAGCATTTT.

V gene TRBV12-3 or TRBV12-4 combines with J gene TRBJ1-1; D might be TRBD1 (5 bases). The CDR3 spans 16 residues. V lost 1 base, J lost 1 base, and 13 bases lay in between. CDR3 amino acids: CASSLVATESNTEAFF. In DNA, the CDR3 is TGTGCCAGCAGTTTAGTGGCGACAGAATCGAACACTGAAGCTTTCTTT.

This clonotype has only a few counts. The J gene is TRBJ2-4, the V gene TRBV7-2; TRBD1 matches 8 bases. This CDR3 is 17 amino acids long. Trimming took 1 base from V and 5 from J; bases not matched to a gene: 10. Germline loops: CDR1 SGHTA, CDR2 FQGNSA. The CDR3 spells CASSLVGGTGPQNIQYF. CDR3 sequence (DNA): TGTGCCAGCAGCTTAGTAGGAGGGACAGGCCCCCAAAACATTCAGTACTTC.

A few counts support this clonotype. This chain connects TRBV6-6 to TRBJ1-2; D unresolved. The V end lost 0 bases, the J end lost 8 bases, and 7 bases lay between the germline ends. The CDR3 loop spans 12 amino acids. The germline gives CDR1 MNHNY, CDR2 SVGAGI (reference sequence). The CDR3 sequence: CASSYSGKGYTF. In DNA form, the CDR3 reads TGTGCCAGCAGTTACTCTGGGAAAGGCTACACCTTC.

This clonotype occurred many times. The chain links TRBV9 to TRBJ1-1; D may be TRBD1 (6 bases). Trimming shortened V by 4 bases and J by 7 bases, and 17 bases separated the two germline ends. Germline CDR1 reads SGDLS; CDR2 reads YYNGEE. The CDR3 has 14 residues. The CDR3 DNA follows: TGTGCCAGCAGCCCGAGGCAGGGGACCCTTGAAGCTTTCTTT. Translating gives CASSPRQGTLEAFF.

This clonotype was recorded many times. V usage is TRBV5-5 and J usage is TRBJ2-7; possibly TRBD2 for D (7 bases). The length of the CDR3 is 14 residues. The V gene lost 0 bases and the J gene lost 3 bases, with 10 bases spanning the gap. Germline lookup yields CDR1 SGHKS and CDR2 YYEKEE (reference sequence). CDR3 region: CASSLEGGYYEQYF. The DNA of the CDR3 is TGTGCCAGCAGCTTGGAGGGGGGGTACTACGAGCAGTACTTC.

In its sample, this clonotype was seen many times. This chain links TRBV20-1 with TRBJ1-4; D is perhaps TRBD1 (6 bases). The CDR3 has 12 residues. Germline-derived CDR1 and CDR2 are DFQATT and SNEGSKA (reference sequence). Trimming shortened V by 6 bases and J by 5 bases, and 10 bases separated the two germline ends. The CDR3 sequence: CSARRGNEKLFF. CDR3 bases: TGCAGTGCGCGCAGGGGAAATGAAAAACTGTTTTTT.

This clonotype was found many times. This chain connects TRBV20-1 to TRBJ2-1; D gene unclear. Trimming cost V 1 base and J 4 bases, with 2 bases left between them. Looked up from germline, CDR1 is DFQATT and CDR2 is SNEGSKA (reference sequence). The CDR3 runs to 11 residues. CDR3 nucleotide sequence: TGCAGTGCTAGAGGTTACAATGAGCAGTTCTTC. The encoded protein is CSARGYNEQFF.

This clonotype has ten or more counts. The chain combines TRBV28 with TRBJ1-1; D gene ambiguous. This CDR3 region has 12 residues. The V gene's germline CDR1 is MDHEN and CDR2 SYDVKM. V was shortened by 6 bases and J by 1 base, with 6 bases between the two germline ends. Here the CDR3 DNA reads TGTGCCAGCAGGGAACAGAACACTGAAGCTTTCTTT. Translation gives CASREQNTEAFF.

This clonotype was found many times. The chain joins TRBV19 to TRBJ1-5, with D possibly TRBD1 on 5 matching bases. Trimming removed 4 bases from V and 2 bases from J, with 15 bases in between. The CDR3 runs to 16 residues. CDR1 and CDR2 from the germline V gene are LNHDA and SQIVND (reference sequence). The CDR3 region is CASSRGSGSGNQPQHF. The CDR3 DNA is TGTGCCAGTAGTAGAGGGTCAGGGTCCGGCAATCAGCCCCAGCATTTT.

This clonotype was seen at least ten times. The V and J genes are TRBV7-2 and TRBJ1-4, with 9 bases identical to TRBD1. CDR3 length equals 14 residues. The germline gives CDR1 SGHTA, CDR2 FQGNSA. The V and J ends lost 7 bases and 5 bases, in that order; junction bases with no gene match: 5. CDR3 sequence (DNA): TGTGCCAGCAACCAGGACAGGGGAAATGAAAAACTGTTTTTT. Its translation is CASNQDRGNEKLFF.

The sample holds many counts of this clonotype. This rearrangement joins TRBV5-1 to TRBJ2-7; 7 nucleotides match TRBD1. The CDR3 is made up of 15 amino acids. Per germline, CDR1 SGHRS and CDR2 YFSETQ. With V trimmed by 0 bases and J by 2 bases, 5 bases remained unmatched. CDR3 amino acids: CASSLETGLAYEQYF. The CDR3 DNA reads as TGCGCCAGCAGCTTGGAGACAGGGTTGGCCTACGAGCAGTACTTC.

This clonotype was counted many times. The CDR3 protein is CASSLTPDRGNTEAFF. As DNA, the CDR3 is TGCGCCAGCAGCTTGACCCCAGACAGGGGGAACACTGAAGCTTTCTTT. The chain links TRBV5-1 to TRBJ1-1; 8 bases are a match to TRBD1. This CDR3 is 16 amino acids long. J gave up 1 base and V 1 base, and 6 bases lay outside the gene matches. Per the germline V gene, CDR1 is SGHRS and CDR2 is YFSETQ. Filled out from reference TRBV5-1 and TRBJ1-1, the complete variable domain reads KAGVTQTPRYLIKTRGQQVTLSCSPISGHRSVSWYQQTPGQGLQFLFEYFSETQRNKGNFPGRFSGRQFSNSRSEMNVSTLELGDSALYLCASSLTPDRGNTEAFFGQGTRLTVV.

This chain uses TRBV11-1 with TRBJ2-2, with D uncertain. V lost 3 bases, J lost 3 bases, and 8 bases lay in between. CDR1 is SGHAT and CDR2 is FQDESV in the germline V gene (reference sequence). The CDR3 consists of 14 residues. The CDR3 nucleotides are TGTGCCAGCAGCTTCGATCCAGACACCGGGGAGCTGTTTTTT. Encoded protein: CASSFDPDTGELFF.

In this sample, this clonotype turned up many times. The CDR3, as DNA: TGTGCCAGCAGCCAATTTTTGGGAAGAGGGACTAGCGGGAGTACCTACAATGAGCAGTTCTTC. It specifies CASSQFLGRGTSGSTYNEQFF. The chain links TRBV3-1 to TRBJ2-1, with 14 bases that match TRBD2. This CDR3 comprises 21 residues. Trimming took 2 bases from V and 2 from J; bases not matched to a gene: 14. The germline V gene has CDR1 LGHDT and CDR2 YNNKEL (reference sequence).

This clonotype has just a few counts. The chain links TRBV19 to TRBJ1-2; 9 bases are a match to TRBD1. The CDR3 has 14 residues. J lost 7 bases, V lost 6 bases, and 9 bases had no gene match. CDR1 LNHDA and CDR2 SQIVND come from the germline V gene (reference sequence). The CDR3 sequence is CASRLRDRAAGYTF. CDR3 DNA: TGTGCCAGTAGACTCCGGGACAGGGCGGCTGGCTACACCTTC.